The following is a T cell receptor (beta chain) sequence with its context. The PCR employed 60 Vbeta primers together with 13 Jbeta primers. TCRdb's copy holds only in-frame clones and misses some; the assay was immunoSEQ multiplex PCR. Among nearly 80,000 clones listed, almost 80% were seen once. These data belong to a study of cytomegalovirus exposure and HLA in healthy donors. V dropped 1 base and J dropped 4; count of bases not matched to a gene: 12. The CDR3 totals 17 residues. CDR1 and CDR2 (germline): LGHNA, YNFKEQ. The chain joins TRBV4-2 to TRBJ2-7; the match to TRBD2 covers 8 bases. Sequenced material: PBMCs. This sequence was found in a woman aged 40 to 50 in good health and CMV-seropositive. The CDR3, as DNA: TGTGCCAGCAGCCAAGGAACCCACGGGACTAGTTCATACGAGCAGTACTTC. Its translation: CASSQGTHGTSSYEQYF.